The 24 T cell receptor beta chains below were found in one sample sequenced in a study of OX40 agonist ivuxolimab in advanced cancers. TCRdb keeps only in-frame clones here, not all; method: immunoSEQ multiplex PCR. The data hold about 15,000 clones, with about 89% observed a single time. The input for sequencing was CD4+ or CD8+ T cells sorted from blood, taken in a trial of the OX40 agonist ivuxolimab. Every receptor here comes from an adult with an advanced solid tumor such as melanoma, head and neck, liver or kidney cancer.

CDR3 coding DNA: TGTGCCAGCAGCTCGGGACTCAACAATGAGCAGTTCTTC. This codes for CASSSGLNNEQFF. The J gene is TRBJ2-1, the V gene TRBV7-9; TRBD2 is a possible D gene (6 bases). The germline V gene has CDR1 SEHNR and CDR2 FQNEAQ (reference sequence). Trimming removed 4 bases at V and 5 bases at J, with 9 bases between. CDR3 length: 13 amino acids. Variable domain in full (rest from reference TRBV7-9 and TRBJ2-1): DTGVSQNPRHKITKRGQNVTFRCDPISEHNRLYWYRQTLGQGPEFLTYFQNEAQLEKSRLLSDRFSAERPKGSFSTLEIQRTEQGDSAMYLCASSSGLNNEQFFGPGTRLTVL.

Comment on this clone: At one end the junction does not follow the germline gene, possibly because of a read error. This sequence joins TRBV19 and TRBJ2-3; 8 bases align to TRBD2. CDR1 LNHDA and CDR2 SQIVND come from the germline V gene (reference sequence). CDR3 size: 13 residues. CDR3 amino acids: CASSIAGTDTQYF. CDR3 sequence (DNA): TGTGCCAGTAGCATAGCGGGAACAGATACGCAGTATTTT.

V and J are TRBV27 and TRBJ1-5; D perhaps matches TRBD1 (6 bases). This CDR3 contains 14 residues. Germline lookup yields CDR1 MNHEY and CDR2 SMNVEV (reference sequence). Trimming shortened V by 2 bases and J by 2 bases, and 7 bases separated the two germline ends. The CDR3 is CASSLAGGNQPQHF. For the CDR3, the DNA is TGTGCCAGCAGTTTAGCAGGGGGCAATCAGCCCCAGCATTTT.

V is TRBV9 and J is TRBJ1-6; D remains ambiguous. Trimming took 0 bases from V and 5 from J, leaving 6 bases between them. CDR1 is SGDLS and CDR2 is YYNGEE in the germline V gene. CDR3 size: 14 residues. The CDR3 nucleotides are TGTGCCAGCAGCGTAGGCGGGGATAATTCACCCCTCCACTTT. This translates into CASSVGGDNSPLHF. Together with reference TRBV9 and TRBJ1-6, the CDR3 gives the full variable domain: DSGVTQTPKHLITATGQRVTLRCSPRSGDLSVYWYQQSLDQGLQFLIQYYNGEERAKGNILERFSAQQFPDLHSELNLSSLELGDSALYFCASSVGGDNSPLHFGNGTRLTVT.

The count of this clone is one. The chain joins TRBV5-6 to TRBJ1-2; D is perhaps TRBD1 (5 bases). The germline gives CDR1 SGHDT, CDR2 YYEEEE. CDR3 length: 11 amino acids. V was clipped by 4 bases and J by 9 bases, with 10 bases between them. CDR3 in DNA: TGTGCCAGCAGCAACAGGCGGCGCTACACCTTC. As protein: CASSNRRRYTF.

The V call is TRBV19, the J call TRBJ2-1; possible D gene TRBD2, 6 bases. The germline V and J ends were trimmed by 10 bases and 10 bases, with 14 bases remaining between them. The CDR3 covers 11 residues. Germline CDR1 LNHDA, CDR2 SQIVND (reference sequence). CDR3 in amino acids: CATLTGREQFF. CDR3 DNA: TGTGCCACCCTTACGGGGAGGGAGCAGTTCTTC.

The chain has TRBV2 and TRBJ2-5; 7 nucleotides line up with TRBD2. Trimming cost V 7 bases and J 4 bases; bases outside gene matches: 9. Germline V gene sequence: CDR1 SNHLY, CDR2 FYNNEI. CDR3 length: 14 amino acids. CDR3 protein: CASIRLAHRETQYF. The DNA of the CDR3 is TGTGCCAGCATACGACTAGCCCATCGAGAGACCCAGTACTTC. Looking up the rest from reference TRBV2 and TRBJ2-5 gives the full variable domain: EPEVTQTPSHQVTQMGQEVILRCVPISNHLYFYWYRQILGQKVEFLVSFYNNEISEKSEIFDDQFSVERPDGSNFTLKIRSTKLEDSAMYFCASIRLAHRETQYFGPGTRLLVL.

This CDR3 is CANVSWTAYNEQFF. The CDR3 bases are TGTGCCAACGTTAGCTGGACAGCCTACAATGAGCAGTTCTTC. The gene calls are TRBV7-6 and TRBJ2-1; perhaps TRBD1 as D (6 bases). The CDR3 has 14 residues. Per the germline V gene, CDR1 is SGHVS and CDR2 is FNYEAQ. Trimming left V 10 bases short and J 2 bases short, with 15 bases between. The full variable domain, in which reference TRBV7-6 and TRBJ2-1 provide the parts outside the CDR3, is GAGVSQSPRYKVTKRGQDVALRCDPISGHVSLYWYRQALGQGPEFLTYFNYEAQQDKSGLPNDRFSAERPEGSISTLTIQRTEQRDSAMYRCANVSWTAYNEQFFGPGTRLTVL.

V is TRBV4-3 and J is TRBJ1-1, with 9 bases identical to TRBD1. The CDR3 length is 15 residues. The V segment lost 0 bases and the J segment 3 bases; nucleotides outside the gene matches: 2. Germline V lookup: CDR1 LGHNA, CDR2 YSLEER. DNA of the CDR3: TGCGCCAGCAGCCAAGATTGGACAGGGGACACTGAAGCTTTCTTT. Translation: CASSQDWTGDTEAFF.

This chain uses TRBV7-3 with TRBJ2-1, with unresolved D. This CDR3 spans 15 amino acids. Trimming took off 1 base at V and 3 bases at J, with 10 bases between the two ends. Germline loops: CDR1 SGHTA, CDR2 FQGTGA. CDR3 nucleotides: TGTGCCAGCAGCTTAAGGGGTGGCGGCTACAATGAGCAGTTCTTC. It yields the protein CASSLRGGGYNEQFF.

The chain is built from TRBV9 and TRBJ1-4, with D tentatively TRBD1 (6 bases). V was pared by 4 bases and J by 13 bases, with 14 bases between. CDR3 length: 12 amino acids. Germline V gene lookup returns CDR1 SGDLS and CDR2 YYNGEE. The CDR3 reads CASSSDRKALFF. CDR3 nucleotide sequence: TGTGCCAGCAGCTCCGACAGGAAAGCACTGTTTTTT.

The rearrangement links TRBV7-9 to TRBJ2-3, with D possibly TRBD2 on 6 matching bases. V lost 5 bases, J lost 2 bases, and 14 bases lay in between. The CDR3 runs 15 residues. The germline gives CDR1 SEHNR, CDR2 FQNEAQ (reference sequence). The CDR3 protein is CASSHPGDHTDTQYF. The DNA of the CDR3 is TGTGCCAGCAGCCACCCGGGGGACCACACAGATACGCAGTATTTT.

The V gene is TRBV6-5, the J gene TRBJ2-7, with 9 bases lining up with TRBD2. The CDR3 spans 16 residues. Trimming cost V 2 bases and J 2 bases; bases outside gene matches: 7. Per the germline V gene, CDR1 is MNHEY and CDR2 is SVGAGI. This chain's CDR3 is CASSYRGGRAAYEQYF. The CDR3 DNA follows: TGTGCCAGCAGTTACCGTGGCGGGAGGGCCGCCTACGAGCAGTACTTC.

This clone appeared a single time. The V call is TRBV7-2, the J call TRBJ2-2; TRBD1 might be the D (6 bases). There are 15 residues in the CDR3. Germline V gives CDR1 SGHTA, CDR2 FQGNSA. Trimming stripped 5 bases from V and 3 bases from J, with 13 bases between. CDR3 bases: TGTGCCAGCAGCGATAGGTGGGGGCACACCGGGGAGCTGTTTTTT. It specifies CASSDRWGHTGELFF.

The rearrangement uses TRBV7-6 and TRBJ2-3, with TRBD2 matching over 7 bases. Germline V lookup: CDR1 SGHVS, CDR2 FNYEAQ. V dropped 3 bases and J dropped 3; count of bases not matched to a gene: 12. This CDR3 comprises 17 residues. CDR3 region: CASSLGGGGRATDTQYF. CDR3 coding DNA: TGTGCCAGCAGCTTGGGGGGGGGAGGACGGGCGACAGATACGCAGTATTTT.

This clone is judged medium-sized (0.01 to 0.1%). The same CDR3 also results from other DNA sequences found in this sample. V is TRBV5-4 and J is TRBJ2-1; 11 bases fit TRBD2. The V and J ends lost 3 bases and 5 bases, in that order; junction bases with no gene match: 4. This CDR3 has 15 residues. Germline V gives CDR1 SGHNT, CDR2 YYREEE (reference sequence). CDR3 loop: CASSWGLAEDNEQFF. CDR3 bases: TGTGCCAGCAGCTGGGGACTAGCGGAAGACAATGAGCAGTTCTTC.

The V and J genes are TRBV5-1 and TRBJ2-2; D is undetermined. The CDR3 is made up of 15 amino acids. Between the trimmed V and J ends, which lost 0 bases and 0 bases, there was a span of 6 bases. The germline gives CDR1 SGHRS, CDR2 YFSETQ. The CDR3 nucleotides read TGCGCCAGCAGCTTGGTGGTCGCGAACACCGGGGAGCTGTTTTTT. Translation gives CASSLVVANTGELFF.

The chain joins TRBV5-1 to TRBJ2-3; D gene ambiguous. V dropped 1 base and J dropped 2 bases, with 8 bases sitting between them. Looked up from germline, CDR1 is SGHRS and CDR2 is YFSETQ. The CDR3 consists of 14 residues. The CDR3 coding sequence is TGCGCCAGCAGCTTGACCCTTGACACAGATACGCAGTATTTT. This translates into CASSLTLDTDTQYF.

This chain links TRBV27 with TRBJ2-3; D may be TRBD1 (6 bases). The CDR3 length is 14 residues. V was shortened by 6 bases and J by 10 bases, with 20 bases between the two germline ends. Per germline, CDR1 MNHEY and CDR2 SMNVEV (reference sequence). The CDR3 loop reads CASSQDSLVVAQYF. Here the CDR3 DNA reads TGTGCCAGCAGCCAGGACAGCTTAGTTGTTGCGCAGTATTTT.

The CDR3: CASSLAMGASTEAFF. DNA for the CDR3: TGTGCCAGCAGCTTAGCGATGGGGGCGTCCACTGAAGCTTTCTTT. The genes are TRBV7-9 and TRBJ1-1; weak D call: TRBD1 (6 bases). The CDR3 has 15 residues. Germline lookup yields CDR1 SEHNR and CDR2 FQNEAQ (reference sequence). V was trimmed by 0 bases and J by 4 bases, leaving 12 bases between them.

This sequence joins TRBV6-5 and TRBJ2-7; D not resolved. CDR1 and CDR2 (germline): MNHEY, SVGAGI. V lost 6 bases, J lost 3 bases, and 9 bases lay in between. The CDR3 loop spans 12 amino acids. The CDR3 spells CASSADGYEQYF. The CDR3 DNA reads as TGTGCCAGCAGCGCGGACGGCTACGAGCAGTACTTC.

The rearrangement joins TRBV19 to TRBJ1-5; TRBD1 might be the D (5 bases). The CDR3 length is 14 residues. Trimming cost V 5 bases and J 6 bases, with 14 bases left between them. Looked up from germline, CDR1 is LNHDA and CDR2 is SQIVND (reference sequence). The chain's CDR3 is CASSEEGAVQPQHF. The CDR3 coding sequence is TGTGCCAGTAGTGAGGAAGGGGCAGTTCAGCCCCAGCATTTT.

The chain recombines TRBV11-3 with TRBJ2-7, with D possibly matching TRBD1 (6 bases). V was shortened by 1 base and J by 3 bases, with 13 bases between the two germline ends. Germline V lookup: CDR1 SGHNT, CDR2 YENEEA. The length of the CDR3 is 15 residues. The CDR3 spells CASSLVGGMGYEQYF. Here the CDR3 DNA reads TGTGCCAGCAGCTTAGTAGGGGGAATGGGCTACGAGCAGTACTTC.

This chain connects TRBV6-4 to TRBJ2-3; no reliable D call. Per the germline V gene, CDR1 is MRHNA and CDR2 is SNTAGT. Trimming removed 3 bases from V and 1 base from J, with 5 bases in between. This CDR3 spans 13 amino acids. Here the CDR3 reads CASSEKGTDTQYF. For the CDR3, the DNA is TGTGCCAGCAGTGAAAAGGGCACAGATACGCAGTATTTT.